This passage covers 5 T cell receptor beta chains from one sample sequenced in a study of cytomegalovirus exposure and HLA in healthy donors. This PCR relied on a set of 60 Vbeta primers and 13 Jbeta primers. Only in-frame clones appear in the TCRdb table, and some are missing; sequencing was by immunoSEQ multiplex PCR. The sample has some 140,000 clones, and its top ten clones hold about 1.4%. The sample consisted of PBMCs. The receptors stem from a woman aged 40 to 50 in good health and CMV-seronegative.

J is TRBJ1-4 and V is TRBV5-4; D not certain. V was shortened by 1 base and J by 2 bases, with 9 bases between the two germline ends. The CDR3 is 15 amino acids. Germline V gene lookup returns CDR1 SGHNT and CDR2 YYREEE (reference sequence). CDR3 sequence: CASSLYDETNEKLFF. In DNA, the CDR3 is TGTGCCAGCAGCTTGTACGATGAGACTAATGAAAAACTGTTTTTT.

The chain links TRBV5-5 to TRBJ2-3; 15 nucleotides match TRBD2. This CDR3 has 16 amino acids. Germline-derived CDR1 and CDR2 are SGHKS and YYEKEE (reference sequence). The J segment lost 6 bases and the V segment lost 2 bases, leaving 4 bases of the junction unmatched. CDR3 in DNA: TGTGCCAGCAGCTTCGGACTAGCGGGGGGGCTGGATACGCAGTATTTT. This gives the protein CASSFGLAGGLDTQYF.

The CDR3: CASSPLTSGGQETQYF. CDR3 DNA sequence: TGCGCCAGCAGCCCCCTCACTAGCGGGGGACAAGAGACCCAGTACTTC. This rearrangement joins TRBV4-1 to TRBJ2-5; 11 nucleotides align to TRBD2. Germline V CDR1 and CDR2: MGHRA, YSYEKL. The CDR3 length is 16 residues. Trimming took 4 bases from V and 2 from J; bases not matched to a gene: 6.

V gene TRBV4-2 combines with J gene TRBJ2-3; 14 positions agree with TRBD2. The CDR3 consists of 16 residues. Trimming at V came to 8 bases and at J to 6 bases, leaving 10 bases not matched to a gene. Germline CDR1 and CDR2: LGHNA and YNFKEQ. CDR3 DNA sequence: TGTGCCAGCGGCACCAGACTAGCGGGGGGGCGGGATACGCAGTATTTT. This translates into CASGTRLAGGRDTQYF.

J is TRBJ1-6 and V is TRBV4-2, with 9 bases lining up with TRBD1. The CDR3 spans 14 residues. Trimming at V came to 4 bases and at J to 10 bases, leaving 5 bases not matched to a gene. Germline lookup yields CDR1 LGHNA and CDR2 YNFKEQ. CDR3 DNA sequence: TGTGCCAGCAGCCCGGGACAGGGTGGGTCACCCCTCCACTTT. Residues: CASSPGQGGSPLHF.